The 27 T cell receptor beta chains presented below share a single source sample, sequenced in a study of T-cell reconstitution after alpha-beta-depleted transplantation in children. As it was prepared, the TCRbeta library received unique molecular identifiers. TCRdb redid the calling of the PCR reads with MiXCR, one entry per CDR3 protein. The sample holds fewer than 350,000 distinct CDR3 sequences, around 9.1% seen once. The source was PBMCs, collected before TCRalphabeta/CD19-depleted stem cell transplant. The receptor source for this set is a boy under three years old with acute myeloid leukemia, due to receive a stem cell transplant.

This clonotype was seen ten or more times. The rearrangement uses TRBV20-1 and TRBJ2-5, with TRBD2 matching over 11 bases. The CDR3 is 13 amino acids. The germline CDR1 and CDR2 sequences are DFQATT and SNEGSKA (reference sequence). After removal of 6 bases from V and 4 bases from J, the junction contained 4 bases not matched to a gene. CDR3 bases: TGCAGTGCCGGAGGACTAGCGGGAGAGACCCAGTACTTC. It encodes CSAGGLAGETQYF.

In regard to this clonotype: This sequence may be a read error, since a much larger clone differs from it by one base. The V and J genes are TRBV9 and TRBJ2-1; D may match TRBD1 or TRBD2 (5 bases each). The CDR3 has 13 residues. The V gene lost 4 bases and the J gene lost 9 bases, with 14 bases spanning the gap. Germline-derived CDR1 and CDR2 are SGDLS and YYNGEE. The CDR3 is CASSITQGVEQFF. Written as DNA, the CDR3 is TGTGCCAGCAGCATAACTCAGGGAGTTGAGCAGTTCTTC.

J is TRBJ1-3 and V is TRBV7-8, with D tentatively TRBD1 (6 bases). This CDR3 has 15 residues. Germline V lookup: CDR1 SGHVS, CDR2 FQNEAQ. V dropped 5 bases and J dropped 4 bases, with 15 bases sitting between them. CDR3 region: CASSPKTGFGNTIYF. In DNA form, the CDR3 reads TGTGCCAGCAGCCCTAAAACAGGGTTCGGAAACACCATATATTTT. The variable domain in full, with the rest retrieved from reference TRBV7-8 and TRBJ1-3, is GAGVSQSPRYKVAKRGQDVALRCDPISGHVSLFWYQQALGQGPEFLTYFQNEAQLDKSGLPSDRFFAERPEGSVSTLKIQRTQQEDSAVYLCASSPKTGFGNTIYFGEGSWLTVV.

CDR3 in amino acids: CSASPPRRLANEQYF. The CDR3 coding sequence is TGCAGTGCTAGCCCGCCCCGGAGACTAGCGAACGAGCAGTACTTC. The chain carries TRBV20-1 and TRBJ2-7; 8 nucleotides match TRBD2. CDR1 DFQATT and CDR2 SNEGSKA come from the germline V gene (reference sequence). The V gene end was trimmed by 3 bases and the J gene end by 5 bases; junction bases not matched to a gene: 12. The CDR3 contains 15 residues.

About this clonotype: A clone one base away is much larger, so this may be a read error. The genes are TRBV5-1 and TRBJ2-3; D may correspond to TRBD1 or TRBD2 (5 bases each). The V end was cut by 0 bases, the J end by 2 bases, with 16 bases between. The V gene's germline CDR1 is SGHRS and CDR2 YFSETQ. The CDR3 has 17 residues. The CDR3 coding sequence is TGCGCCAGCAGCTTGGACCCGGGACCGGCCCTCACAGATACGCAGTATTTT. Amino acids: CASSLDPGPALTDTQYF.

This clonotype was detected ten times or more. This chain links TRBV10-3 with TRBJ2-1, with D perhaps matching TRBD1 (5 bases). Germline assignment: CDR1 ENHRY and CDR2 SYGVKD. Trimming removed 7 bases at V and 3 bases at J, with 13 bases between. The CDR3 extends over 14 amino acids. Written as DNA, the CDR3 is TGTGCCATCATGGCCCAAGACAGCTACAATGAGCAGTTCTTC. It is translated as CAIMAQDSYNEQFF.

The chain uses TRBV24-1 and TRBJ1-5, with 9 bases fitting TRBD1. From germline, CDR1 is KGHDR and CDR2 SFDVKD. V shed 2 bases, J shed 2 bases, and the junction held 6 bases outside the gene matches. The CDR3 runs to 17 residues. CDR3 protein: CATSDSTGGVGNQPQHF. The CDR3 coding sequence is TGTGCCACCAGTGATTCTACAGGGGGCGTAGGCAATCAGCCCCAGCATTTT.

This clonotype was detected many times. V usage is TRBV29-1 and J usage is TRBJ2-2; D ambiguous. Germline lookup yields CDR1 SQVTM and CDR2 ANQGSEA. V dropped 8 bases and J dropped 1 base, with 11 bases sitting between them. This CDR3 comprises 13 residues. This CDR3 is CSPQWGNTGELFF. CDR3 nucleotide sequence: TGCAGCCCACAGTGGGGGAACACCGGGGAGCTGTTTTTT.

This clonotype was counted a few times. The DNA for the CDR3 is TGCGCCAGCAGCCAAGAAGCTAGGGACACCCACGAGCAGTACTTC. This sequence encodes CASSQEARDTHEQYF. The J gene is TRBJ2-7, the V gene TRBV4-1, with TRBD1 as a possible D gene (6 bases). Trimming removed 0 bases at V and 5 bases at J, with 14 bases between. Germline CDR1 reads MGHRA; CDR2 reads YSYEKL. This CDR3 is built from 15 residues.

This clonotype was seen many times. The chain is built from TRBV5-6 and TRBJ1-1, with D unresolved. V lost 2 bases, J lost 0 bases, and 5 bases lay in between. This CDR3 region has 13 residues. In germline, CDR1 is SGHDT, CDR2 YYEEEE. CDR3 coding DNA: TGTGCCAGCAGCTTAGCGGTGAACACTGAAGCTTTCTTT. Protein: CASSLAVNTEAFF. The whole variable domain, filled in from reference TRBV5-6 and TRBJ1-1, reads DAGVTQSPTHLIKTRGQQVTLRCSPKSGHDTVSWYQQALGQGPQFIFQYYEEEERQRGNFPDRFSGHQFPNYSSELNVNALLLGDSALYLCASSLAVNTEAFFGQGTRLTVV.

The V gene is TRBV11-1, the J gene TRBJ2-1; TRBD2 matches at 9 bases. CDR3 length: 14 amino acids. The ends lost 5 bases at V and 7 bases at J; junction bases unmatched: 6. Germline V CDR1 and CDR2: SGHAT, FQDESV (reference sequence). In DNA, the CDR3 is TGTGCCAGCAGCGCCGGGACTAGCATGAATGAGCAGTTCTTC. Its protein product is CASSAGTSMNEQFF.

In its sample, this clonotype was seen many times. The CDR3 DNA reads as TGTGCCAGCAGCTTAGGGACAGTTTTTTTTGGAGGCTACACCTTC. Translating it yields CASSLGTVFFGGYTF. The chain uses TRBV7-8 and TRBJ1-2, with D possibly TRBD1 on 6 matching bases. Germline loops: CDR1 SGHVS, CDR2 FQNEAQ. Trimming removed 1 base at V and 8 bases at J, with 17 bases between. The CDR3 loop spans 15 amino acids.

In its sample, this clonotype was seen many times. V is TRBV27 and J is TRBJ2-7; 10 nucleotides agree with TRBD2. Germline V gives CDR1 MNHEY, CDR2 SMNVEV (reference sequence). This CDR3 is built from 14 residues. Trimming took 4 bases from V and 3 from J; bases not matched to a gene: 3. The chain's CDR3 is CASSSSGGRYEQYF. As DNA, the CDR3 is TGTGCCAGCAGTTCTAGCGGGGGACGCTACGAGCAGTACTTC.

This rearrangement joins TRBV24-1 to TRBJ2-1; a possible D gene is TRBD1 (6 bases). The CDR3 has 13 amino acids. V lost 2 bases and J 8 bases, leaving 9 bases between the germline ends. From germline, CDR1 is KGHDR and CDR2 SFDVKD. CDR3 residues: CATSDSQGYEQFF. As DNA, the CDR3 is TGTGCCACCAGTGATTCACAGGGATATGAGCAGTTCTTC.

This clonotype came up many times. The chain has TRBV18 and TRBJ1-1, with no clear D. The V and J ends lost 3 bases and 1 base respectively, with 9 bases between them. CDR1 KGHSH and CDR2 LQKENI come from the germline V gene. The CDR3 runs 14 residues. The CDR3 reads CASSPARRNTEAFF. The CDR3, as DNA: TGTGCCAGCTCACCGGCGAGACGGAACACTGAAGCTTTCTTT.

The rearrangement uses TRBV14 and TRBJ2-3, with TRBD2 matching 10 bases. J was trimmed by 4 bases and V by 0 bases; bases with no gene match: 13. The germline CDR1 and CDR2 sequences are SGHDN and FVKESK. This CDR3 is built from 19 residues. CDR3 DNA sequence: TGTGCCAGCAGCCAAGACAGGAGCGGGGGGGCTACATCGGCAGATACGCAGTATTTT. Translation gives CASSQDRSGGATSADTQYF.

This chain joins TRBV5-1 and TRBJ1-4; perhaps TRBD1 as D (6 bases). V was trimmed by 0 bases and J by 12 bases, leaving 6 bases between them. The germline V gene has CDR1 SGHRS and CDR2 YFSETQ. The CDR3 consists of 11 residues. The CDR3 loop is CASSLGTELFF. The DNA for the CDR3 is TGCGCCAGCAGCTTGGGGACAGAACTGTTTTTT.

In its sample, this clonotype was seen many times. The chain uses TRBV19 and TRBJ2-7; no firm D call. The CDR3 covers 14 residues. Per germline, CDR1 LNHDA and CDR2 SQIVND (reference sequence). V lost 3 bases and J lost 3, with 12 bases in between. The CDR3 DNA reads TGTGCCAGTAGTATTAAGTCCCACAACTACGAGCAGTACTTC. Its protein product is CASSIKSHNYEQYF. Supplemented by reference TRBV19 and TRBJ2-7, the full variable domain reads DGGITQSPKYLFRKEGQNVTLSCEQNLNHDAMYWYRQDPGQGLRLIYYSQIVNDFQKGDIAEGYSVSREKKESFPLTVTSAQKNPTAFYLCASSIKSHNYEQYFGPGTRLTVT.

This clonotype was counted at least ten times. The rearrangement joins TRBV28 to TRBJ2-7; D might be TRBD2 (6 bases). CDR3 length equals 15 residues. Deletions cut 4 bases from V and 5 bases from J, with 18 bases between. Germline V lookup: CDR1 MDHEN, CDR2 SYDVKM. In DNA, the CDR3 is TGTGCCAGCAGTTCGCCGGGGGAACCCAGAGACGAGCAGTACTTC. This gives the protein CASSSPGEPRDEQYF. Full variable domain (remainder filled in from reference TRBV28 and TRBJ2-7): DVKVTQSSRYLVKRTGEKVFLECVQDMDHENMFWYRQDPGLGLRLIYFSYDVKMKEKGDIPEGYSVSREKKERFSLILESASTNQTSMYLCASSSPGEPRDEQYFGPGTRLTVT.

The chain couples TRBV2 to TRBJ1-1; D call uncertain. This CDR3 is 13 amino acids long. Germline CDR1 reads SNHLY; CDR2 reads FYNNEI. V shed 10 bases and J shed 3 bases, with 15 bases lying between them. CDR3 in amino acids: CATEDLLDTEAFF. The CDR3 region has the DNA TGTGCCACCGAGGACTTGCTTGACACTGAAGCTTTCTTT.

This clonotype was found many times. The chain combines TRBV29-1 with TRBJ2-3, with 12 positions matching TRBD2. The CDR3 has 17 amino acids. V was pared by 0 bases and J by 4 bases, with 8 bases of the junction left unmatched. Germline loops: CDR1 SQVTM, CDR2 ANQGSEA. CDR3 DNA sequence: TGCAGCGTTGAAGATCCCTTCCTAGCGGGAGGGCCAGATACGCAGTATTTT. Its protein is CSVEDPFLAGGPDTQYF.

This clonotype was counted ten times or more. The rearrangement links TRBV20-1 to TRBJ2-3; no clear D gene. The CDR3 has 11 residues. Germline loops: CDR1 DFQATT, CDR2 SNEGSKA (reference sequence). Trimming stripped 2 bases from V and 4 bases from J, with 4 bases between. The CDR3 reads CSARTPDTQYF. The DNA for the CDR3 is TGCAGTGCTAGAACCCCAGATACGCAGTATTTT.

The chain carries TRBV6-4 and TRBJ2-1, with 7 bases identical to TRBD2. The CDR3 consists of 13 residues. Germline trimming cut 6 bases from V and 8 bases from J; bases unmatched to any gene: 7. Germline V gene sequence: CDR1 MRHNA, CDR2 SNTAGT. CDR3 sequence: CASSSGLVHEQFF. The CDR3 DNA reads TGTGCCAGCAGCTCCGGACTAGTCCATGAGCAGTTCTTC.

There are a few counts of this clonotype. The V gene is TRBV10-3, the J gene TRBJ2-7; D is tentatively TRBD1 or TRBD2 (5 bases each). CDR1 and CDR2 from the germline V gene are ENHRY and SYGVKD. The CDR3 totals 14 residues. Trimming took 7 bases from V and 0 from J, leaving 13 bases between them. The DNA of the CDR3 is TGTGCCATCAACGAGGGGCGGTACTCCTACGAGCAGTACTTC. Amino acid sequence: CAINEGRYSYEQYF.

This clonotype was seen many times. This chain connects TRBV29-1 to TRBJ2-7, with a possible D match to TRBD1 (6 bases). Germline lookup yields CDR1 SQVTM and CDR2 ANQGSEA. With 7 bases removed from V and 3 bases from J, the gap between germline ends came to 10 bases. This CDR3 spans 11 amino acids. The CDR3 DNA reads as TGCAGCGCTGGGGACAACTACGAGCAGTACTTC. This gives the protein CSAGDNYEQYF.

Many counts were recorded for this clonotype. The V call is TRBV12-3 or TRBV12-4, the J call TRBJ1-6, with D unclear. The CDR3 loop spans 15 amino acids. V lost 0 bases, J lost 8 bases, and 11 bases lay in between. The CDR3 DNA follows: TGTGCCAGCAGTTTAGCGCGGGGAGGGCATTCACCCCTCCACTTT. Encoded protein: CASSLARGGHSPLHF.

This clonotype was recorded many times. The chain combines TRBV7-9 with TRBJ2-7; D call uncertain. V was trimmed by 0 bases and J by 6 bases, leaving 9 bases between them. The CDR3 contains 13 residues. CDR1 is SEHNR, CDR2 FQNEAQ, per germline (reference sequence). This chain's CDR3 is CASSLALRAEQYF. For the CDR3, the DNA is TGTGCCAGCAGCTTAGCACTGCGTGCCGAGCAGTACTTC.